What follows describes a single TCR beta chain. Its cognate antigen has yet to be identified. No base-level quality is on record; no much larger clone is a single base apart. Reading from cysteine to phenylalanine, the CDR3 counts 12 amino acids. Solely the CDR3 DNA is kept, with 36 bases framed from the first base. V sheds 6 bases and J sheds 4 bases, leaving 10 bases between their ends. Based on the germline V gene, the CDR1 and CDR2 sequences are KGHSH and LQKENI. TCRbeta CDR3 regions were amplified from genomic DNA by means of the immunoSEQ Assay, a bias-controlled multiplex PCR. The authors' pipeline ran thus. The number of nucleated cells in each sample was estimated from the amplification of reference gene primers within the assay. Sequence reads were collapsed and filtered to measure the absolute abundance of every unique TCRbeta CDR3 rearrangement. For each sample, productive Simpson clonality was calculated by taking the square root of Simpson's diversity index across productive rearrangements. TCRdb took over this immuneACCESS table, retaining in-frame rearrangements with V and J assigned. Such tables are incomplete; in checked studies, under half of the missing clones stem from an unresolved V gene, and the remainder is unexplained. The DNA gave D and trimming, while V, J and clone size come from that table. The sample table shows approximately 150,000 clones, and about 83% are seen once. Of the sample, roughly 1.6% falls within the top ten clones.

The data derive from a study of blood T cell repertoires in COVID-19 (dated by TCRdb to the early 2020s). For the wider study: Samples from collaborators originated in the United States, Italy and Spain and spanned both the acute and convalescent phases of COVID-19. The repertoires were made available in a free public database intended to serve as a resource for research on the immune response to SARS-CoV-2. Subjects who had been exposed to COVID-19, were actively infected with it, or had recovered from it provided the deeply sampled blood TCRbeta repertoires that made up the dataset. The samples were drawn from the first 160 participants of the ongoing ImmuneRACE study and from about 1,200 subjects provided by 6 global collaborators. The sample metadata nearly always contained a de-identified subject ID, COVID-19 status, age in years and sex. The prospective study material was composed of cDNA or gDNA derived from T cells, B-cell-depleted T cells, or PBMCs. Where available, HLA class I and class II types were taken from metadata supplied by the sample provider and were not determined by assay-based typing. What the research found in general, with its limitations: The amount of clinical and demographic metadata varied by source and participant and was provided uncurated.

The collaborating institutions used their own protocols to collect whole blood in K2EDTA tubes. For TCRbeta analysis, collaborators shipped samples in one of three forms: frozen whole blood, isolated PBMCs, or DNA extracted from either of those sample types. The chain couples TRBV18 to TRBJ2-7, with TRBD1 as a weak D call on 6 bases. Sequencing was performed on peripheral blood. This TCR was recovered from a human donor in a cohort sampled during active COVID-19. The CDR3 corresponds to CASSRDIYEQYF. The DNA sequence is as follows: TGTGCCAGCTCTCGGGACATATACGAGCAGTACTTC.